This section outlines one TCR beta chain sequence together with its context. Its antigen is unidentified. Per the germline V gene, CDR1 is SGHNT and CDR2 is YYREEE (reference sequence). The ends were cut back, 7 bases at V and 6 bases at J, with 15 bases in the middle. The CDR3 consists of 13 residues. One entry per CDR3 protein, called by TCRdb with MiXCR from the RACE reads. This repertoire shows 350,000 to 450,000 distinct CDR3 sequences, more than 4.5% found once; its top ten account for just over 2.5%. The data stem from a study of human T cells and chemical hapten exposure. Study-wide results and caveats: Positive correlation was observed between PT1 expanded TCR counts and patch test score.

As to time point: pre-sensitization, week 0. Specified treatment: therapeutic diphenylcyclopropenone sensitization with weekly scalp DPC. The source was whole blood, collected in connection with sensitization to the hapten diphenylcyclopropenone (DPC). This TCR derives from a woman aged 45 to 65 with alopecia areata. Some clones in this sample may be carry-over from other donors' samples. The chain couples TRBV5-4 to TRBJ2-3; weak D call: TRBD1 (5 bases). DNA of the CDR3: TGTGCCAGCGGATACCCGGACATTGATACGCAGTATTTT. It specifies CASGYPDIDTQYF.